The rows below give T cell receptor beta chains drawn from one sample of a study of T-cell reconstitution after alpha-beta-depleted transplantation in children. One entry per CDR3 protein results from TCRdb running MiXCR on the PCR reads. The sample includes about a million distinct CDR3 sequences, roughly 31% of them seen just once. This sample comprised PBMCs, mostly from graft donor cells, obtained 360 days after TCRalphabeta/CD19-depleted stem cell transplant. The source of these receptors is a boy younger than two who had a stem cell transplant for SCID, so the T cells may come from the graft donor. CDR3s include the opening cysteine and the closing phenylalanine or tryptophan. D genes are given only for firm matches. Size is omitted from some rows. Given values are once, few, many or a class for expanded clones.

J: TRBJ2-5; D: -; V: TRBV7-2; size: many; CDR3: CASSPDTYQETQYF; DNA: TGTGCCAGCAGCCCCGATACGTACCAAGAGACCCAGTACTTC
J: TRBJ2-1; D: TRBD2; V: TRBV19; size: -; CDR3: CASSIPGGGGFGEQFF; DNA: TGTGCCAGTAGTATCCCGGGGGGCGGGGGGTTTGGGGAGCAGTTCTTC
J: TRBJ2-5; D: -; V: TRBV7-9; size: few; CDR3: CASSLPGPPRAETQYF; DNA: TGTGCCAGCAGCTTACCGGGCCCCCCCAGGGCGGAGACCCAGTACTTC
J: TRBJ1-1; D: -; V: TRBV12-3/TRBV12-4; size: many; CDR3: CASSFSQGGVSGGAFF; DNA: TGTGCCAGCAGTTTTTCCCAGGGTGGTGTGAGCGGTGGAGCTTTCTTT
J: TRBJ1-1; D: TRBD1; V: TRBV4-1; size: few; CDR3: CASSYGGSGTGLEAFF; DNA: TGCGCCAGCAGCTATGGGGGGTCCGGGACAGGACTTGAAGCTTTCTTT
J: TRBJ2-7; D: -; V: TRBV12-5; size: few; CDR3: CASAPPSRTYEQYF; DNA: TGTGCTAGTGCCCCCCCCAGCCGTACCTACGAGCAGTACTTC
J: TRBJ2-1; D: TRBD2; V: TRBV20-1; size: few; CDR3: CSARDPLAGGQLLFF; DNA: TGCAGTGCTAGAGATCCCCTAGCGGGGGGGCAGTTGCTGTTCTTC
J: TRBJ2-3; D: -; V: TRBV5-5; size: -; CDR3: CASSLERVGTTDTQYF; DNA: TGTGCCAGCAGCTTGGAGAGAGTGGGGACCACAGATACGCAGTATTTT
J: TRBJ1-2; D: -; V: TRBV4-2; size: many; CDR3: CASSQDQLGLGGYTF; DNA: TGTGCCAGCAGCCAAGATCAGTTGGGGCTTGGTGGCTACACCTTC
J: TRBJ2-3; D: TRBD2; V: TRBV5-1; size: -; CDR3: CASSLGASSGSSTDTQYF; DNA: TGCGCCAGCAGCTTGGGGGCGAGTAGCGGGTCTAGCACAGATACGCAGTATTTT
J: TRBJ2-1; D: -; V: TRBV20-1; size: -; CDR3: CSAPLSSHEQFF; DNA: TGCAGTGCTCCTTTGTCGTCACATGAGCAGTTCTTC
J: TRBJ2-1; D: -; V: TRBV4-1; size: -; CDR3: CASSPPWNYEQFF; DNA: TGCGCCAGCAGCCCACCATGGAATTATGAGCAGTTCTTC
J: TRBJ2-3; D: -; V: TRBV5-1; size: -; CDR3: CASSLLGAISSTDTQYF; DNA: TGCGCCAGCAGCCTGCTGGGGGCGATCTCTAGCACAGATACGCAGTATTTT
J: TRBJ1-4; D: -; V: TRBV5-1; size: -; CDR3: CASSFGTMKGKLFF; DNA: TGCGCCAGCAGCTTCGGGACAATGAAGGGAAAACTGTTTTTC
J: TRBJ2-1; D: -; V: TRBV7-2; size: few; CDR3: CASMGGPNSYNEQFF; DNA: TGTGCCAGCATGGGGGGACCGAACTCCTACAATGAGCAGTTCTTC
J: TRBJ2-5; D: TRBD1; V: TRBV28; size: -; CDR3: CASSLLPTGGWQETQYF; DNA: TGTGCCAGCAGTCTACTTCCGACAGGGGGCTGGCAAGAGACCCAGTACTTC
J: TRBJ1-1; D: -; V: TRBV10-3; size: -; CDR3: CAIRLGARNTEAFF; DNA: TGTGCCATCAGGCTGGGGGCGAGGAACACTGAAGCTTTCTTT